The 15 T cell receptor beta chains in this list originate from one sample, sequenced in a study of cytomegalovirus exposure and HLA in healthy donors. The PCR had 60 Vbeta and 13 Jbeta primers. Clones were read by immunoSEQ multiplex PCR, and TCRdb kept only the in-frame ones, dropping some. The sample holds some 160,000 clones, 68% seen once. Sequenced: PBMCs. These receptors were collected from a man aged 55 to 70 in good health and CMV-seronegative.

This clone was picked up a small number of times. V is TRBV4-2 and J is TRBJ1-4; unclear D gene. The length of the CDR3 is 16 residues. V was pared by 0 bases and J by 7 bases, with 15 bases between. The germline CDR1 and CDR2 sequences are LGHNA and YNFKEQ. CDR3 sequence (DNA): TGTGCCAGCAGCCAAGAGACAATAAGATTAGGTGAAAAACTGTTTTTT. Translating gives CASSQETIRLGEKLFF.

This clone was recorded only once. V is TRBV28 and J is TRBJ2-7; D not resolved. The CDR3 length is 12 residues. Germline CDR1 reads MDHEN; CDR2 reads SYDVKM. V was cut by 3 bases and J by 5 bases, with 8 bases left in between. The CDR3 coding sequence is TGTGCCAGCAGTTTGGTCCTAAACGAGCAGTACTTC. Translated, it gives CASSLVLNEQYF.

V is TRBV28 and J is TRBJ2-3, with 8 bases fitting TRBD2. The CDR3 contains 15 residues. Germline assignment: CDR1 MDHEN and CDR2 SYDVKM. The V segment lost 5 bases and the J segment 2 bases; nucleotides outside the gene matches: 6. The CDR3 loop is CASSDTSGFTDTQYF. The DNA of the CDR3 is TGTGCCAGCAGTGATACTAGCGGATTCACAGATACGCAGTATTTT. Full variable domain (missing parts from reference TRBV28 and TRBJ2-3): DVKVTQSSRYLVKRTGEKVFLECVQDMDHENMFWYRQDPGLGLRLIYFSYDVKMKEKGDIPEGYSVSREKKERFSLILESASTNQTSMYLCASSDTSGFTDTQYFGPGTRLTVL.

This clone was counted a few times. This sequence joins TRBV6-5 and TRBJ2-1; D unresolved. The ends were cut back, 7 bases at V and 6 bases at J, with 13 bases in the middle. Germline V gene sequence: CDR1 MNHEY, CDR2 SVGAGI. The CDR3 covers 13 residues. CDR3 sequence (DNA): TGTGCCAGCACCGTGACTGGCACCAATGAGCAGTTCTTC. Translating gives CASTVTGTNEQFF.

The V call is TRBV25-1, the J call TRBJ2-6, with 12 bases identical to TRBD1. J gave up 2 bases and V 5 bases, and 4 bases lay outside the gene matches. The CDR3 spans 17 residues. Germline V gives CDR1 MGHDK, CDR2 SYGVNS. The CDR3 coding sequence is TGTGCCAGCAGTAAGGGACAGGGGGCGCCTGGGGCCAACGTCCTGACTTTC. The encoded protein is CASSKGQGAPGANVLTF.

This chain joins TRBV27 and TRBJ1-1, with D unresolved. The CDR3 is 14 residues long. Deletions cut 1 base from V and 1 base from J, with 7 bases between. CDR1 and CDR2 (germline): MNHEY, SMNVEV (reference sequence). The CDR3 reads CASSLLTGNTEAFF. The CDR3 nucleotides are TGTGCCAGCAGTTTATTGACGGGGAACACTGAAGCTTTCTTT.

The rearrangement links TRBV6-5 to TRBJ2-7; possible D gene TRBD1, 6 bases. V dropped 0 bases and J dropped 5 bases, with 14 bases sitting between them. Germline V CDR1 and CDR2: MNHEY, SVGAGI. The CDR3 sequence is 15 residues long. The CDR3 nucleotides read TGTGCCAGCAGTTACTCGCCTGCCACAGGGAACGAGCAGTACTTC. It specifies CASSYSPATGNEQYF.

This chain uses TRBV9 with TRBJ1-6; weak D call: TRBD1 (6 bases). CDR3 size: 16 residues. V shed 3 bases and J shed 5 bases, with 15 bases lying between them. Germline V gene lookup returns CDR1 SGDLS and CDR2 YYNGEE. This chain's CDR3 is CASSAGYRDDNSPLHF. The CDR3, as DNA: TGTGCCAGCAGCGCGGGGTACAGGGATGATAATTCACCCCTCCACTTT. Together with reference TRBV9 and TRBJ1-6, the CDR3 gives the full variable domain: DSGVTQTPKHLITATGQRVTLRCSPRSGDLSVYWYQQSLDQGLQFLIQYYNGEERAKGNILERFSAQQFPDLHSELNLSSLELGDSALYFCASSAGYRDDNSPLHFGNGTRLTVT.

Details on this clone: A junction end diverges from the germline sequence, so it may reflect a read error. The V and J genes are TRBV7-9 and TRBJ1-2; 8 bases match TRBD1. This CDR3 has 17 residues. From germline, CDR1 is SEHNR and CDR2 FQNEAQ (reference sequence). The CDR3 region is CSSSLGPYGQGGYGYTF. In DNA form, the CDR3 reads TGTTCCAGCAGCTTAGGCCCCTATGGACAGGGTGGCTATGGCTACACCTTC.

This chain links TRBV15 with TRBJ1-5, with 8 bases aligning to TRBD1. This CDR3 is 16 amino acids long. Trimming cost V 3 bases and J 0 bases; bases outside gene matches: 4. Per the germline V gene, CDR1 is LNHNV and CDR2 is YYDKDF (reference sequence). The CDR3 DNA follows: TGTGCCACCAGCAGGTTGACAGGGGCTAGCAATCAGCCCCAGCATTTT. Translated, it gives CATSRLTGASNQPQHF. The full variable domain, completed using reference TRBV15 and TRBJ1-5, is DAMVIQNPRYQVTQFGKPVTLSCSQTLNHNVMYWYQQKSSQAPKLLFHYYDKDFNNEADTPDNFQSRRPNTSFCFLDIRSPGLGDTAMYLCATSRLTGASNQPQHFGDGTRLSIL.

This clone has just a few counts. This chain joins TRBV28 and TRBJ1-2; D possibly corresponds to TRBD1 (5 bases). Germline V gene lookup returns CDR1 MDHEN and CDR2 SYDVKM. The CDR3 consists of 14 residues. The ends were cut back, 5 bases at V and 10 bases at J, with 20 bases in the middle. This CDR3 reads CASSTGRGEVSYTF. As DNA, the CDR3 is TGTGCCAGCAGTACGGGACGTGGGGAGGTTTCCTACACCTTC.

The chain uses TRBV4-2 and TRBJ2-2; TRBD2 is a possible D gene (7 bases). Trimming took off 0 bases at V and 6 bases at J, with 14 bases between the two ends. CDR3 length equals 16 residues. Germline CDR1 and CDR2: LGHNA and YNFKEQ. The CDR3 is CASSQEGGRGAGELFF. CDR3 DNA sequence: TGTGCCAGCAGCCAAGAAGGGGGGAGGGGAGCCGGGGAGCTGTTTTTT.

The V and J genes are TRBV10-3 and TRBJ1-2, with D uncertain. This CDR3 has 11 amino acids. Trimming shortened V by 6 bases and J by 8 bases, and 10 bases separated the two germline ends. The V gene's germline CDR1 is ENHRY and CDR2 SYGVKD. Here the CDR3 reads CAISSYGGYTF. The CDR3 bases are TGTGCCATCAGCTCTTATGGCGGCTACACCTTC.

The chain joins TRBV28 to TRBJ2-1; TRBD2 matches at 8 bases. The CDR3 is made up of 16 amino acids. Germline CDR1 reads MDHEN; CDR2 reads SYDVKM. The V gene end was trimmed by 2 bases and the J gene end by 4 bases; junction bases not matched to a gene: 7. This chain's CDR3 is CASSLIKGLGYNEQFF. In DNA, the CDR3 is TGTGCCAGCAGTTTAATAAAGGGACTAGGGTACAATGAGCAGTTCTTC.

The chain links TRBV30 to TRBJ2-7; a weak D match, TRBD2 (5 bases). Germline values: CDR1 GTSNPN, CDR2 SVGIG (reference sequence). This CDR3 has 14 amino acids. V was shortened by 0 bases and J by 6 bases, with 15 bases between the two germline ends. Here the CDR3 reads CAWSVGLVGSEQYF. CDR3 coding DNA: TGTGCCTGGAGTGTGGGCCTAGTTGGGAGCGAGCAGTACTTC.